Sequencing of this T cell receptor beta chain was carried out in a study of CD8 T cells in ankylosing spondylitis. Study observations and caveats: The clones that were linked to disease were reported to be significantly enriched in matched synovial fluid samples from ankylosing spondylitis patients.

The table lists this clonotype with many counts. As yet, its antigen is unknown. The V and J ends lost 7 bases and 0 bases respectively, with 14 bases between them. The CDR3 sequence is 15 residues long. Germline V gene data show CDR1 as SGDLS and CDR2 as YYNGEE. From the 5' RACE reads, TCRdb called clonotypes with MiXCR, one entry per CDR3 protein. The data hold 160,000 or so distinct CDR3 sequences, with 9.8% observed a single time. This receptor was taken from a female donor with ankylosing spondylitis or in good health (not recorded which). Sequencing input: blood, either unsorted or a sorted T cell fraction (not recorded which). This sequence joins TRBV9 and TRBJ2-1; D perhaps matches TRBD2 (5 bases). The CDR3 sequence: CASSHSRASYNEQFF. CDR3 nucleotides: TGTGCCAGCTCCCATTCGCGGGCCTCCTACAATGAGCAGTTCTTC.